This T cell receptor (beta chain) came from a study of T cells in localized non-small cell lung cancer. Study conclusions and caveats: Because only a single region of the tumor was sequenced, heterogeneity remains possible. Longer overall survival was associated with a higher density of T cells in the blood. T cell clonality was highest in uninvolved adjacent lung, above tumor.

Notes on this clone: Its antigen is not known.

Per germline, CDR1 SGHDT and CDR2 YYEEEE. The CDR3 has 14 residues. Trimming cost V 4 bases and J 1 base, with 11 bases left between them. Generated by immunoSEQ multiplex PCR, the TCRdb table keeps only in-frame clones and is missing some. The table lists 18,000 or so clones, about 85% of them singletons. The V and J genes are TRBV5-6 and TRBJ1-1, with D possibly being TRBD1 (5 bases). The material sequenced was peripheral blood, taken before any cancer treatment. The TCR sequence derives from a female donor at least 60 years old with stage I lung adenocarcinoma. The CDR3 DNA reads TGTGCCAGCAGCGCGGGACTGACGAACACTGAAGCTTTCTTT. Translation: CASSAGLTNTEAFF.